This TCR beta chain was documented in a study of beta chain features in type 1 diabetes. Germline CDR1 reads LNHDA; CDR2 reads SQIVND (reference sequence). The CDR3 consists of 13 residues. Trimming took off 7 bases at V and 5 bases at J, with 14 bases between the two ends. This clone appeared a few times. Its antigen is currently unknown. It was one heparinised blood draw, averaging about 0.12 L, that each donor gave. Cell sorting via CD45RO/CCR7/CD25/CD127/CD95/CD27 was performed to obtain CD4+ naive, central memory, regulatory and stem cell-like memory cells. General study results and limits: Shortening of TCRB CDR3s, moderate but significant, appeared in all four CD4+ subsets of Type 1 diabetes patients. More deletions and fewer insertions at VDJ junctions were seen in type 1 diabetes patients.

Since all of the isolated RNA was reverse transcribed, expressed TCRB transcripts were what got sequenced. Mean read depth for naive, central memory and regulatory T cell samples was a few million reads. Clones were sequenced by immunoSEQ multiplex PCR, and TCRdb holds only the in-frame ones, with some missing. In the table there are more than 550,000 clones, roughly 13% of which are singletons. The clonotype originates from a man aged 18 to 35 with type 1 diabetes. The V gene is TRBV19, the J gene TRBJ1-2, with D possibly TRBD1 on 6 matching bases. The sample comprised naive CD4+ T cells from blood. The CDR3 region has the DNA TGTGCCAGTACATTGAGCCAGGGGTATGGCTACACCTTC. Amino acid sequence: CASTLSQGYGYTF.